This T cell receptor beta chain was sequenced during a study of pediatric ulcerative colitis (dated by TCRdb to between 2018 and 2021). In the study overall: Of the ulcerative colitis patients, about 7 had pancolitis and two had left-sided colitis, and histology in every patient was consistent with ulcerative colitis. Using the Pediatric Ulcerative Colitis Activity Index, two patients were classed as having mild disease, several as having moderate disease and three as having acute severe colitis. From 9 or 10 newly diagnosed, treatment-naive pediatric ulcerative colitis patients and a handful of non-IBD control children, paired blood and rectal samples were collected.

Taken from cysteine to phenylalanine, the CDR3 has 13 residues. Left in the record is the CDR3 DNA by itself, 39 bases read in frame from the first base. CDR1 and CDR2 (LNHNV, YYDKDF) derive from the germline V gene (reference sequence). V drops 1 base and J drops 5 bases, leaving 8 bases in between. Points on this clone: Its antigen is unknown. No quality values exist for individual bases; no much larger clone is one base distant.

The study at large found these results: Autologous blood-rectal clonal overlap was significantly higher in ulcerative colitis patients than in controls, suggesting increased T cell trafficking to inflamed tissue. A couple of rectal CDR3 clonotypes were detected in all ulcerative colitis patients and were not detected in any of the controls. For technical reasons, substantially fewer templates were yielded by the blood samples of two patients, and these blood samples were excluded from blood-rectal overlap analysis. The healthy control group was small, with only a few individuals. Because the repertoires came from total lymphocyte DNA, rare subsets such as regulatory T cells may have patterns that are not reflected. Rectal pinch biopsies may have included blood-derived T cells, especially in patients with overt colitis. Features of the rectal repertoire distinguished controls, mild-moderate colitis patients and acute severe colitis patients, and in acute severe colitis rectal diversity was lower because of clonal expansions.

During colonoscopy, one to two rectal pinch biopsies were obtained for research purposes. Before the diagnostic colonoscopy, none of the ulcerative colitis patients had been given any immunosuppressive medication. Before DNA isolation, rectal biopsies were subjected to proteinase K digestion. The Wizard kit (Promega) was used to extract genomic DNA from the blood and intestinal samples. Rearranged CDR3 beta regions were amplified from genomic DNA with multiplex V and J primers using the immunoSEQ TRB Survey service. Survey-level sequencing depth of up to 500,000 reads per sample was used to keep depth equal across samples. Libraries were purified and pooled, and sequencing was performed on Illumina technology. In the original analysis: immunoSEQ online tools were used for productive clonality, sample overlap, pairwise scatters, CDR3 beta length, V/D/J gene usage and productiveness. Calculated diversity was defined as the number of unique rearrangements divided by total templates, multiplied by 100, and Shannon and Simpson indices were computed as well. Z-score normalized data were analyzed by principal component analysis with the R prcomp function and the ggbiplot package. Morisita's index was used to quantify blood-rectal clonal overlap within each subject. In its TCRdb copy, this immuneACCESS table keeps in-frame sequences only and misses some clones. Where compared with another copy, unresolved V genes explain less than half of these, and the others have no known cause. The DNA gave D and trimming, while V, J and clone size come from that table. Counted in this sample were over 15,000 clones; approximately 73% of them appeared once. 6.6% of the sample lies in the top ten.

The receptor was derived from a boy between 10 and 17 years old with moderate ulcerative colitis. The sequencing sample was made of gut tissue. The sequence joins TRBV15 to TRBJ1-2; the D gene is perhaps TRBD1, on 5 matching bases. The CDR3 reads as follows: CATSRGGDYGYTF. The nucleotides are TGTGCCACCAGCAGAGGGGGGGATTATGGCTACACCTTC.